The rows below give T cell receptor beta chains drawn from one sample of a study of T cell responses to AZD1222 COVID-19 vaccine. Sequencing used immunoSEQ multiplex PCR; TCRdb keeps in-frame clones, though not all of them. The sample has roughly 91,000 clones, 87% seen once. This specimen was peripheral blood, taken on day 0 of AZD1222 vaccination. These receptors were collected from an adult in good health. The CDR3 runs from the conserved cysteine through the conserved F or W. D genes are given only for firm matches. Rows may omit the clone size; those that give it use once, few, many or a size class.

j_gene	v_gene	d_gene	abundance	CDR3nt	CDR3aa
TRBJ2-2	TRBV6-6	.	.	TGTGCCAGCAGTTACTCGGGGATCGGGGAGCTGTTTTTT	CASSYSGIGELFF
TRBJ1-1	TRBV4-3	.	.	TGCGCCAGCAGCCAAGAAGGGGGAGGAACTGAAGCTTTCTTT	CASSQEGGGTEAFF
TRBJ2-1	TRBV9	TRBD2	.	TGTGCCAGCACGGGCCTTGCTAGCGGGGGGAGGAATGAGCAGTTCTTC	CASTGLASGGRNEQFF
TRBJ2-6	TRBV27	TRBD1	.	TGTGCCAGCAGTGTACCCCCCGGGACAGGGGGCTCTGGGGCCAACGTCCTGACTTTC	CASSVPPGTGGSGANVLTF
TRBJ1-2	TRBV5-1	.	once	TGCGCCAGCAGCTTGGACGGGGGCTATGGCTACACCTTC	CASSLDGGYGYTF
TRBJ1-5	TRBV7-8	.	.	TGTGCCAGCAGCTTAGCCCAGGGTGATCAGCCCCAGCATTTT	CASSLAQGDQPQHF
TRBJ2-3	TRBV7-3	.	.	TGTGCCAGCAGCCCCAGGGGCGGAGGGGGAGATACGCAGTATTTT	CASSPRGGGGDTQYF
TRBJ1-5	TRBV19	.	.	TGTGCCAGTTCCCCTATCGGAGGCAGGGTCGGTCAGCCCCAGCATTTT	CASSPIGGRVGQPQHF
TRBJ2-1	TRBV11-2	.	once	TGTGCCAGCAGGGAAGACTCGAGTTGGGACAATGAGCAGTTCTTC	CASREDSSWDNEQFF
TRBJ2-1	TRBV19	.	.	TGTGCCAGTACCAGAGGTTCCTACAATGAGCAGTTCTTC	CASTRGSYNEQFF
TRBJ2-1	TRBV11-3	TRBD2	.	TGTGCCAGCAGGCCACGGGAGGTCTCCTACAATGAGCAGTTCTTC	CASRPREVSYNEQFF
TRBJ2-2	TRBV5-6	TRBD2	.	TGTGCCAGCAGCCCGGGACTAGCGAGCACCGGGGAGCTGTTTTTT	CASSPGLASTGELFF
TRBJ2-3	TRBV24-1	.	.	TGTGCCACTAGATCTGGAGGGGTCTCAGATACGCAGTATTTT	CATRSGGVSDTQYF
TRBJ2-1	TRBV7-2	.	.	TGTGCCAGCAGCCACAATGAGAGGCAGTTCTTC	CASSHNERQFF
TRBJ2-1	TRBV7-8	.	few	TGTGCCAGCAGCCCAACAGCGGGCCTCTACAATGAGCAGTTCTTC	CASSPTAGLYNEQFF
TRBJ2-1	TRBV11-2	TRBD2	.	TGTGCCAGCAGCCTTAGGTTTCTGGGACTAGCGGGAGCTTCGGATGAGCAGTTCTTC	CASSLRFLGLAGASDEQFF
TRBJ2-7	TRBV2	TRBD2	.	TGTGCCAGCAGTGAAAGGGTAGCGGGGGGTCCCTACGAGCAGTACTTC	CASSERVAGGPYEQYF
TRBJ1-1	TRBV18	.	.	TGTGCCAGCTCACCCGCCGGGGGGCTGCAGAACACTGAAGCTTTCTTT	CASSPAGGLQNTEAFF
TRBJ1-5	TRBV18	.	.	TGTGCCAGCTCACACGGGACGGAGCCTGGGAAGCCCCAGCATTTT	CASSHGTEPGKPQHF
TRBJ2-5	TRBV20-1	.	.	TGCAGTGCTAGCTCTCAAGAGACCCAGTACTTC	CSASSQETQYF
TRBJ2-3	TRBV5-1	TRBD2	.	TGCGCCAGCAGCTTGGATCTAGCGGGGGGAGATACGCAGTATTTT	CASSLDLAGGDTQYF
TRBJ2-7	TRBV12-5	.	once	TGTGCTAGTGGTTTGGGCCGCCGTCTTGGGGGTTACGAGCAGTACTTC	CASGLGRRLGGYEQYF
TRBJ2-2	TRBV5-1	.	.	TGTGCCAGCACCCGCCGCGAGGGCGGCACCGGGGAGCTGTTTTTT	CASTRREGGTGELFF
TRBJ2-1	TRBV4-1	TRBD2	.	TGCGCCAGCAGCCCTTATGGACTAGCGGGAGTGCCTGGGGACAATGAGCAGTTCTTC	CASSPYGLAGVPGDNEQFF
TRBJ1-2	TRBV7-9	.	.	TGTGCCAGCAGCTTAAATGCAGACTATGGCTACACCTTC	CASSLNADYGYTF
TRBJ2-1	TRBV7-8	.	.	TGTGCCAGCAGCTTACAGGGTTGGGACAATGAGCAGTTCTTC	CASSLQGWDNEQFF
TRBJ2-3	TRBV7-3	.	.	TGTGCCAGCAGCACCCGACTCGCAGATACGCAGTATTTT	CASSTRLADTQYF
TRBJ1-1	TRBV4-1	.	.	TGCGCCAGCAGCCAAGATACCGGGTCTGCCGACGCCATGAACACTGAAGCTTTCTTT	CASSQDTGSADAMNTEAFF
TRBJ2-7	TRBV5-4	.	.	TGTGCCAGCAGCCCCCATACCAGAGGGTTCTACGAGCAGTACTTC	CASSPHTRGFYEQYF
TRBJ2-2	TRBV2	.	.	TGTGCCACCCCGGTGGACACCGGGGAGCTGTTTTTT	CATPVDTGELFF
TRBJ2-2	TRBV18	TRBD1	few	TGTGCCAGCTCTTCCCTGCGGGGACAGGGTTTTGGCGGGGAGCTGTTTTTT	CASSSLRGQGFGGELFF
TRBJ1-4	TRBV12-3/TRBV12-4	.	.	TGTGCCAGCAGTTTAGTCAGGATCGAAAAACTGTTTTTT	CASSLVRIEKLFF
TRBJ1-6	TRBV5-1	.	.	TGCGCCAGCAGCTTTACCGGGACGGGTGGTTCACCCCTCCACTTT	CASSFTGTGGSPLHF
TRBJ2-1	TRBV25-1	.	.	TGTGCCAGCAGTGAACGATATTGGAATGAGCAGTTCTTC	CASSERYWNEQFF
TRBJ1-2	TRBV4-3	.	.	TGCGCCAGCAGCCAAGAGGGGACACTCGATGGCTACACCTTC	CASSQEGTLDGYTF
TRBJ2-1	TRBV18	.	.	TGTGCCAGCTCACCGGGACCGAGGGCTGAGCAGTTCTTC	CASSPGPRAEQFF
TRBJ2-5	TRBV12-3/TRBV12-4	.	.	TGTGCCAGCAGCCGCAACAGGTGGGAGACCCAGTACTTC	CASSRNRWETQYF
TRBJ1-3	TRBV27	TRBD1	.	TGTGCCAGCAGTTTAGACGGTACCTTCACAGGGGACTCTGGAAACACCATATATTTT	CASSLDGTFTGDSGNTIYF
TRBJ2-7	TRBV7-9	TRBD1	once	TGTGCCAGCAGCCCCCCCCAGGGGGACTACGAGCAGTACTTC	CASSPPQGDYEQYF
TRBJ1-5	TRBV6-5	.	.	TGTGCCAGCAGCCTGACAGAAAATAATCATCAGCCCCAGCATTTT	CASSLTENNHQPQHF
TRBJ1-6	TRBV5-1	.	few	TGTGCCAGCAGCTTGCGTTCTTCTGGGGGCGCCTCTCGGAGTAATTCACCCCTCCACTTT	CASSLRSSGGASRSNSPLHF
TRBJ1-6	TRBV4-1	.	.	TGCGCCAGCAGCCAGCAGAAGAATAATTCACCCCTCCACTTT	CASSQQKNNSPLHF